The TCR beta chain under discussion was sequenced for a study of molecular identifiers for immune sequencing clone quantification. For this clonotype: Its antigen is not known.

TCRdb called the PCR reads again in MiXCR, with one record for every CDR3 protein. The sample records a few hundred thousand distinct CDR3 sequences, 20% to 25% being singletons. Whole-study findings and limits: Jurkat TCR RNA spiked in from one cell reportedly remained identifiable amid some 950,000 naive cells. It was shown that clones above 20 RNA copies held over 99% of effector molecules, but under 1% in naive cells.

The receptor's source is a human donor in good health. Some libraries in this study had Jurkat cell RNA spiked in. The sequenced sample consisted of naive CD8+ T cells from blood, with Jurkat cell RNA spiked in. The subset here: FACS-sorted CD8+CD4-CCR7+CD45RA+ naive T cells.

In DNA form, the CDR3 reads TGTGCCAGCAGGGCGGCGGGAGAGGAGACCCAGTACTTC. This sequence encodes CASRAAGEETQYF. The chain links TRBV6-2 or TRBV6-3 to TRBJ2-5; TRBD2 aligns across 7 bases. CDR1 and CDR2 from the germline V gene are MNHEY and SVGEGT. The junction had 6 bases not matched to a gene; V was cut back by 6 bases and J by 5 bases. The CDR3 is 13 amino acids.